Listed below are T cell receptor beta chains from one sample, sequenced in a study of metastatic and nonmetastatic thyroid tumors. TCRdb used MiXCR to call clones anew from the PCR reads. Here the sample spans 11,000 or so clones, approximately 30% being singletons. Sequenced sample: adjacent normal tissue. These receptors were collected from a male donor with papillary thyroid cancer or a benign thyroid nodule (not recorded which). Some clones in this sample may be carry-over from other donors' samples. Each CDR3 is given with its conserved first and last residue. Fields, in order: J gene, clone size, D gene, V gene, CDR3 protein, CDR3 DNA. D genes are given only for firm matches. Where a row states a size, it is once, few, many or the class of an expanded clone; other rows omit it.

TRBJ2-3 - TRBD2 TRBV9 CASSVAGGLRDTQYF TGTGCCAGCAGCGTAGCGGGGGGGCTGAGAGATACGCAGTATTTT
TRBJ2-7 - TRBD1 TRBV11-1 CASSRGQGVLREQYF TGTGCCAGCAGCCGCGGACAGGGGGTTCTGCGGGAGCAGTACTTC
TRBJ1-2 - TRBD1 TRBV11-3 CASSFSTGAAYGYTF TGTGCCAGCAGCTTTTCGACAGGGGCGGCCTATGGCTACACCTTC
TRBJ2-7 once TRBD1 TRBV5-1 CASSQRQGAYEQYF TGCGCCAGCAGCCAAAGACAGGGGGCTTACGAGCAGTACTTC
TRBJ1-1 - - TRBV5-6 CASSPFQEGPNTEAFF TGTGCCAGCAGCCCCTTCCAGGAGGGCCCGAACACTGAAGCTTTCTTT
TRBJ2-7 few TRBD2 TRBV20-1 CSASGGRALYEQYF TGCAGTGCTAGTGGTGGGAGGGCCTTATACGAGCAGTACTTC
TRBJ1-2 few - TRBV27 CASRAYGGYGYTF TGTGCCAGCAGGGCCTATGGGGGTTATGGCTACACCTTC
TRBJ2-7 - TRBD1 TRBV6-5 CASSYGQGTSYEQYF TGTGCCAGCAGTTACGGACAGGGCACCAGCTACGAGCAGTACTTC
TRBJ1-1 few - TRBV6-1 CASLRNTEAFF TGTGCCAGCCTCAGGAACACTGAAGCTTTCTTT
TRBJ2-1 - TRBD2 TRBV11-2 CASSSPGTSGSNEQFF TGTGCCAGCAGCTCGCCCGGGACTAGCGGGAGCAATGAGCAGTTCTTC
TRBJ2-7 - TRBD1 TRBV11-2 CASSFRDSFSYEQYF TGTGCCAGCAGCTTCCGGGACAGCTTCTCCTACGAGCAGTACTTC
TRBJ2-2 medium-sized TRBD2 TRBV11-2 CASSQKAGGTTGELFF TGTGCCAGCAGCCAGAAAGCGGGAGGGACGACCGGGGAGCTGTTTTTT
TRBJ2-1 - - TRBV15 CATSRGDGPTRDNEQFF TGTGCCACCAGCAGAGGGGACGGACCTACCCGGGACAATGAGCAGTTCTTC
TRBJ2-5 - TRBD2 TRBV6-2/TRBV6-3 CASSTDGGDRETQYF TGTGCCAGCAGTACCGACGGGGGGGATCGAGAGACCCAGTACTTC
TRBJ2-3 - - TRBV6-1 CASGDTSTDTQYF TGTGCCAGCGGGGACACTAGCACAGATACGCAGTATTTT
TRBJ1-1 large TRBD1 TRBV10-3 CAISDSEQGALNTEAFF TGTGCCATCAGTGACTCAGAACAGGGGGCCTTGAACACTGAAGCTTTCTTT
TRBJ1-5 once - TRBV20-1 CSARGVEGYNQPQHF TGCAGTGCTAGGGGCGTAGAGGGTTACAATCAGCCCCAGCATTTT
TRBJ1-5 few TRBD1 TRBV2 CASSAQRAGGKPQHF TGTGCCAGCAGCGCCCAGCGGGCAGGGGGAAAGCCCCAGCATTTT
TRBJ1-5 few TRBD1 TRBV7-8 CASSPFGTGGIQPQHF TGTGCCAGCAGCCCTTTCGGGACAGGGGGCATTCAGCCCCAGCATTTT
TRBJ2-2 - TRBD2 TRBV20-1 CSARDLLSGTTNTGELFF TGCAGTGCTAGAGACCTCCTTAGTGGGACTACGAACACCGGGGAGCTGTTTTTT
TRBJ2-7 many TRBD1 TRBV7-2 CASSFLQGPSYEQYF TGTGCCAGCAGCTTTTTACAGGGGCCGTCCTACGAGCAGTACTTC
TRBJ2-5 - - TRBV19 CASSLAYQETQYF TGTGCCAGTAGTCTAGCTTACCAAGAGACCCAGTACTTC
TRBJ1-2 few - TRBV9 CASSAQGRVGYTF TGTGCCAGCAGCGCCCAGGGGAGGGTCGGCTACACCTTC
TRBJ1-5 few TRBD1 TRBV6-6 CASSYSWDRVSRQPQHF TGTGCCAGCAGTTACTCGTGGGACAGGGTGTCCCGGCAGCCCCAGCATTTT
TRBJ1-2 few - TRBV30 CAFQIYGYTF TGTGCCTTCCAGATCTATGGCTACACCTTC
TRBJ2-7 - TRBD2 TRBV6-1 CASSGRGSSYDQYF TGTGCCAGCAGTGGGCGGGGGAGCTCCTACGATCAGTACTTC
TRBJ2-2 medium-sized TRBD2 TRBV20-1 CSATTSLRGELFF TGCAGTGCTACGACTAGCCTTAGGGGGGAGCTGTTTTTT
TRBJ2-1 - - TRBV13 CASSLRGVSYNEQFF TGTGCCAGCAGCCTCAGGGGTGTTTCCTACAATGAGCAGTTCTTC
TRBJ1-1 few TRBD1 TRBV6-1 CASSLGQRAREAFF TGTGCCAGCAGTTTGGGACAGAGAGCGCGTGAAGCTTTCTTT
TRBJ2-3 - - TRBV5-1 CASSLVNSPDTQYF TGCGCCAGCAGCTTGGTTAACTCCCCAGATACGCAGTATTTT
TRBJ1-6 - - TRBV5-1 CASSLLTGSDSPLHF TGCGCCAGCAGCCTACTTACAGGGTCGGATTCACCCCTCCACTTT
TRBJ1-6 - - TRBV20-1 CSARDIQDSNSPLHF TGCAGTGCTAGGGACATACAGGATTCTAATTCACCCCTCCACTTT
TRBJ2-7 medium-sized TRBD1 TRBV20-1 CSARESPDRDSYEQYF TGCAGTGCTAGGGAAAGCCCAGACAGGGATTCCTACGAGCAGTACTTC
TRBJ2-3 medium-sized TRBD2 TRBV11-3 CASSLVRTSGRDSTDTQYF TGTGCCAGCAGCTTAGTCAGGACTAGCGGGAGAGATAGCACAGATACGCAGTATTTT
TRBJ2-7 - - TRBV5-1 CASSSPDGRSSYEQYF TGCGCCAGCAGCTCCCCCGACGGCCGAAGCTCCTACGAGCAGTACTTC
TRBJ1-1 - - TRBV19 CASSIPHLNTGAFF TGTGCCAGTAGTATCCCGCATCTTAACACTGGAGCTTTCTTT
TRBJ2-5 - TRBD2 TRBV4-2 CASSQENGVAGGRQETQYF TGTGCCAGCAGCCAAGAGAACGGGGTAGCGGGGGGAAGGCAAGAGACCCAGTACTTC
TRBJ1-2 few TRBD1 TRBV2 CASIGAEGQGRGYTF TGTGCCAGCATCGGGGCGGAGGGACAGGGCCGCGGCTACACCTTC
TRBJ2-3 - TRBD2 TRBV20-1 CSARGGLAGEDWRGTDTQYF TGCAGTGCTAGAGGGGGGCTAGCGGGAGAAGATTGGAGGGGCACAGATACGCAGTATTTT
TRBJ1-2 few - TRBV12-3/TRBV12-4 CASSRDIHYGYTF TGTGCCAGCAGCCGGGACATTCACTATGGCTACACCTTC
TRBJ1-4 few - TRBV6-1 CASSEEGFEKLFF TGTGCCAGCAGTGAAGAGGGCTTTGAAAAACTGTTTTTT
TRBJ2-7 - TRBD1 TRBV5-1 CASSLAGGRENEQYF TGCGCCAGCAGCTTGGCAGGGGGCCGGGAGAACGAGCAGTACTTC